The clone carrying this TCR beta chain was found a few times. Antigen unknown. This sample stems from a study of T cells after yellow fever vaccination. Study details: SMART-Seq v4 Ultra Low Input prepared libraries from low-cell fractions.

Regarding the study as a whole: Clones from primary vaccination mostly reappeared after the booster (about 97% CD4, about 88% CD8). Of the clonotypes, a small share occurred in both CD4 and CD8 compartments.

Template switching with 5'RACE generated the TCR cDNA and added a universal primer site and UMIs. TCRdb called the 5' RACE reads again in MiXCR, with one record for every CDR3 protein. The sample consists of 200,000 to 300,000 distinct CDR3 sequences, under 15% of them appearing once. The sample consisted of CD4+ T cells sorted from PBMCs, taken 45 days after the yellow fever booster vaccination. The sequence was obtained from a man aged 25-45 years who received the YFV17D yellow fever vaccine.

The CDR3 region is CSADREQRETQYF. CDR3 in DNA: TGCAGCGCCGACAGGGAGCAGAGAGAGACCCAGTACTTC. This chain links TRBV29-1 with TRBJ2-5, with 7 bases aligning to TRBD1. J lost 4 bases, V lost 7 bases, and 9 bases had no gene match. CDR1 and CDR2 from the germline V gene are SQVTM and ANQGSEA. The CDR3 is made up of 13 amino acids.